The 32 T cell receptor beta chains below all came from one sample that was sequenced in a study of blood T cells in healthy people across ages. A second PCR, run for about 7 to 11 cycles, used a sample-barcoded 5' primer plus a J-beta primer mix. TCRdb re-called the 5' RACE reads with MiXCR, one entry per CDR3 protein. The top ten clones hold approximately 2% of a sample with over 1.5 million distinct CDR3 sequences, roughly 50% of them seen once. Material: blood. The receptors derive from a middle-aged woman in good health.

The chain combines TRBV20-1 with TRBJ2-3; possibly TRBD2 for D (5 bases). The germline CDR1 and CDR2 sequences are DFQATT and SNEGSKA (reference sequence). The CDR3 extends over 15 amino acids. Trimming took 7 bases from V and 1 from J, leaving 18 bases between them. The CDR3 DNA reads as TGCAGTGGGTCGGCACTGCGGGTAGGCACAGATACGCAGTATTTT. This sequence encodes CSGSALRVGTDTQYF.

This clonotype was observed many times. The chain employs TRBV5-1 and TRBJ2-5; no clear D gene. Trimming took off 0 bases at V and 1 base at J, with 7 bases between the two ends. Per germline, CDR1 SGHRS and CDR2 YFSETQ. The CDR3 covers 14 residues. CDR3 in DNA: TGCGCCAGCAGCTTGGGGCAGACCCAAGAGACCCAGTACTTC. This encodes CASSLGQTQETQYF.

This clonotype was recorded a few times. This chain links TRBV27 with TRBJ2-1; 7 bases map to TRBD2. This CDR3 has 15 residues. Germline CDR1 reads MNHEY; CDR2 reads SMNVEV (reference sequence). The ends lost 2 bases at V and 8 bases at J; junction bases unmatched: 9. The CDR3 is CASSLTGGSPHEQFF. The CDR3 coding sequence is TGTGCCAGCAGTTTAACGGGGGGATCTCCCCATGAGCAGTTCTTC.

This clonotype occurred a few times. The V call is TRBV12-3 or TRBV12-4, the J call TRBJ2-6; 11 bases match TRBD1. The CDR3 covers 16 residues. The junction had 7 bases not matched to a gene; V was cut back by 10 bases and J by 2 bases. Here the CDR3 reads CATDRDRGAGANVLTF. DNA for the CDR3: TGTGCCACCGATCGGGACAGGGGGGCTGGGGCCAACGTCCTGACTTTC.

The V and J genes are TRBV24-1 and TRBJ2-7; possibly TRBD1 for D (7 bases). The germline V gene encodes CDR1 KGHDR and CDR2 SFDVKD. The CDR3 contains 13 residues. The germline V and J ends were trimmed by 6 bases and 8 bases, with 16 bases remaining between them. In DNA form, the CDR3 reads TGTGCCACCAGTCGCCCAGGGGGAGGTAAGCAGTACTTC. It specifies CATSRPGGGKQYF.

As for this clonotype: Germline is not matched at one junction end, which may reflect a read error. The chain recombines TRBV12-3 or TRBV12-4 with TRBJ2-3; 11 bases map to TRBD2. The length of the CDR3 is 16 residues. The CDR3: CASSLGVAGGADTQYF. In DNA, the CDR3 is TGTGCCAGCAGCTTAGGCGTAGCGGGAGGGGCAGATACGCAGTATTTT.

In this sample, this clonotype turned up a few times. The chain links TRBV27 to TRBJ2-1, with TRBD2 matching over 7 bases. Germline loops: CDR1 MNHEY, CDR2 SMNVEV (reference sequence). This CDR3 is 15 amino acids long. V gave up 5 bases and J gave up 6 bases; unmatched junction bases: 10. The CDR3 spells CASSPGGRLANEQFF. The CDR3 coding sequence is TGTGCCAGCAGTCCGGGAGGTCGTTTGGCCAATGAGCAGTTCTTC.

This clonotype was observed a handful of times. The rearrangement links TRBV29-1 to TRBJ2-5, with a possible D match to TRBD1 (5 bases). V lost 3 bases and J lost 7, with 9 bases in between. Germline CDR1 is SQVTM and CDR2 is ANQGSEA. The CDR3 has 11 amino acids. CDR3 protein: CSVDPTGTQYF. In nucleotides, the CDR3 is TGCAGCGTTGACCCAACAGGGACCCAGTACTTC.

The chain links TRBV6-2 or TRBV6-3 to TRBJ1-1; no reliable D call. The V gene's germline CDR1 is MNHEY and CDR2 SVGEGT. CDR3 size: 14 residues. The V end was cut by 7 bases, the J end by 2 bases, with 14 bases between. The CDR3 DNA sequence: TGTGCCAGCAAGATACGGACGGCAAACACTGAAGCTTTCTTT. Translated: CASKIRTANTEAFF.

The chain uses TRBV28 and TRBJ1-6, with D tentatively TRBD1 (5 bases). Germline V gene data show CDR1 as MDHEN and CDR2 as SYDVKM. CDR3 size: 14 residues. The germline V and J ends were trimmed by 5 bases and 7 bases, with 12 bases remaining between them. CDR3 residues: CASSVIGANSPLHF. The DNA for the CDR3 is TGTGCCAGCAGTGTAATTGGGGCAAATTCACCCCTCCACTTT.

The chain combines TRBV3-1 with TRBJ2-7; perhaps D is TRBD1 or TRBD2 (6 bases each). The end of the DNA is better explained by TRBJ2-4, so the J call may be wrong. Germline V gives CDR1 LGHDT, CDR2 YNNKEL (reference sequence). The CDR3 runs 17 residues. CDR3 bases: TGTGCCAGCAGCCAAGATCGTGGAGGGGGGTTGGGAAACATTCAGTACTTC. This codes for CASSQDRGGGLGNIQYF.

This clonotype was counted a single time. The J gene is TRBJ2-7, the V gene TRBV6-7, with D uncertain. TRBV6-7 is recorded as an ORF, its role being uncertain. Deletions cut 0 bases from V and 3 bases from J, with 12 bases between. The CDR3 spans 15 residues. DNA for the CDR3: TGTGCCAGCAGTTACTCGGCAAGGCCACGCTACGAGCAGTACTTC. This gives the protein CASSYSARPRYEQYF.

This clonotype was detected only a few times. The chain employs TRBV13 and TRBJ1-2; 7 nucleotides align to TRBD1. The CDR3 contains 14 residues. V trimming: 4 bases; J trimming: 7 bases; junction bases outside the gene matches: 9. In germline, CDR1 is PRHDT, CDR2 FYEKMQ (reference sequence). The CDR3 nucleotides read TGTGCCAGCAGCTCCCGACAAGACAGGGCTGGCTACACCTTC. Protein product: CASSSRQDRAGYTF.

The chain has TRBV10-3 and TRBJ1-5; D is ambiguous. Trimming removed 0 bases at V and 9 bases at J, with 9 bases between. This CDR3 is 13 amino acids long. Germline-derived CDR1 and CDR2 are ENHRY and SYGVKD. The CDR3 DNA reads as TGTGCCATCAGTGAGTCTGAGGCAGGGCCCCAGCATTTT. This gives the protein CAISESEAGPQHF.

In its sample, this clonotype was seen once. V and J are TRBV2 and TRBJ2-3; no definite D call. The germline gives CDR1 SNHLY, CDR2 FYNNEI. The CDR3 runs to 15 residues. Trimming left V 4 bases short and J 6 bases short, with 17 bases between. For the CDR3, the DNA is TGTGCCAGCAGTGGGTTGCAGGCGTCGTCCGATACGCAGTATTTT. Residues: CASSGLQASSDTQYF.

J is TRBJ1-1 and V is TRBV12-3 or TRBV12-4; the D is unclear. Trimming left V 2 bases short and J 3 bases short, with 13 bases between. CDR3 length: 15 residues. This CDR3 reads CASSLLAGGDTEAFF. In DNA form, the CDR3 reads TGTGCCAGCAGTTTACTGGCCGGTGGGGACACTGAAGCTTTCTTT.

V gene TRBV4-1 combines with J gene TRBJ1-2; D is unresolved. CDR1 and CDR2 (germline): MGHRA, YSYEKL. V lost 1 base and J 3 bases, leaving 12 bases between the germline ends. The CDR3 is 15 amino acids. The CDR3 coding sequence is TGCGCCAGCAGCCAAGTCGGCGCGAGAGACTATGGCTACACCTTC. Its protein is CASSQVGARDYGYTF.

This clonotype was counted only a few times. The chain combines TRBV7-9 with TRBJ2-4, with 8 bases lining up with TRBD1. Germline CDR1 reads SEHNR; CDR2 reads FQNEAQ (reference sequence). The CDR3 has 17 residues. The junction had 6 bases not matched to a gene; V was cut back by 0 bases and J by 2 bases. For the CDR3, the DNA is TGTGCCAGCAGCTTAGCCGGGACAGGTTTGACCAAAAACATTCAGTACTTC. This sequence encodes CASSLAGTGLTKNIQYF.

The chain employs TRBV4-2 and TRBJ2-3; TRBD2 agrees at 11 bases. Per germline, CDR1 LGHNA and CDR2 YNFKEQ. This CDR3 spans 17 amino acids. J was trimmed by 4 bases and V by 2 bases; bases with no gene match: 8. In DNA, the CDR3 is TGTGCCAGCAGCCAAAATAGCGGGGGGGCTCGCCCAGATACGCAGTATTTT. Protein sequence: CASSQNSGGARPDTQYF.

The chain has TRBV4-2 and TRBJ1-1, with D possibly matching TRBD1 (6 bases). Trimming pared 4 bases from V and 8 bases from J, leaving 14 bases between. CDR1 is LGHNA and CDR2 is YNFKEQ in the germline V gene. The CDR3 is 13 residues long. The CDR3 here is CASSRERGREAFF. The CDR3 DNA is TGTGCCAGCAGCCGGGAACGGGGGCGAGAAGCTTTCTTT.

V and J are TRBV6-2 or TRBV6-3 and TRBJ2-3; 8 nucleotides line up with TRBD2. The CDR3 spans 16 residues. J gave up 5 bases and V 4 bases, and 11 bases lay outside the gene matches. From germline, CDR1 is MNHEY and CDR2 SVGEGT. DNA of the CDR3: TGTGCCAGCAGTTCCGCAGCGGGGGTGCACAGAGATACGCAGTATTTT. Amino acid sequence: CASSSAAGVHRDTQYF.

The CDR3 DNA is TGTGCCACCAGGCCGTCGGCAGGGACCTACAATGAGCAGTTCTTC. Translated, it gives CATRPSAGTYNEQFF. The rearrangement uses TRBV24-1 and TRBJ2-1; maybe TRBD1 (5 bases). The CDR3 contains 15 residues. Deletions cut 7 bases from V and 2 bases from J, with 14 bases between. Germline V gives CDR1 KGHDR, CDR2 SFDVKD.

This clonotype showed up just a few times. The chain combines TRBV6-2 or TRBV6-3 with TRBJ2-5; D is undetermined. The germline gives CDR1 MNHEY, CDR2 SVGEGT. V dropped 2 bases and J dropped 1 base, with 8 bases sitting between them. The CDR3 runs to 14 residues. CDR3 bases: TGTGCCAGCAGTTACGCGCTAATCCAAGAGACCCAGTACTTC. Its protein product is CASSYALIQETQYF.

This chain joins TRBV20-1 and TRBJ2-1; 7 nucleotides match TRBD2. V was clipped by 7 bases and J by 4 bases; unmatched bases: 7. CDR3 length: 13 residues. The germline gives CDR1 DFQATT, CDR2 SNEGSKA (reference sequence). DNA for the CDR3: TGCAGTGTAAGCGGGATAAGTTACAATGAGCAGTTCTTC. It encodes CSVSGISYNEQFF.

This clonotype came up a few times. The chain links TRBV13 to TRBJ2-7, with D uncertain. The length of the CDR3 is 15 residues. In germline, CDR1 is PRHDT, CDR2 FYEKMQ (reference sequence). V was shortened by 4 bases and J by 0 bases, with 13 bases between the two germline ends. CDR3 sequence reads: CASSSGSKPSYEQYF. CDR3 coding DNA: TGTGCCAGCAGCTCAGGAAGTAAGCCCTCCTACGAGCAGTACTTC.

The chain couples TRBV12-3 or TRBV12-4 to TRBJ1-2; a possible D gene is TRBD1 (6 bases). The CDR3 runs 16 residues. Trimming stripped 0 bases from V and 1 base from J, with 12 bases between. The CDR3 here is CASSLALGGGNYGYTF. CDR3 bases: TGTGCCAGCAGTTTAGCGCTAGGGGGAGGTAACTATGGCTACACCTTC.

V and J are TRBV29-1 and TRBJ2-1, with a possible D match to TRBD1 (6 bases). The CDR3 has 12 amino acids. Deletions cut 4 bases from V and 2 bases from J, with 6 bases between. Germline loops: CDR1 SQVTM, CDR2 ANQGSEA. The CDR3 here is CSVGTAYNEQFF. The CDR3 bases are TGCAGCGTTGGGACAGCCTACAATGAGCAGTTCTTC.

This clonotype was found a few times. The chain recombines TRBV7-2 with TRBJ2-3, with TRBD2 matching over 8 bases. There are 14 residues in the CDR3. Per germline, CDR1 SGHTA and CDR2 FQGNSA. The J segment lost 5 bases and the V segment lost 8 bases, leaving 9 bases of the junction unmatched. CDR3 residues: CASASGGPEDTQYF. The CDR3 bases are TGTGCCAGCGCTTCGGGGGGGCCTGAAGATACGCAGTATTTT.

The chain combines TRBV7-2 with TRBJ1-5, with a tentative D call TRBD1 (5 bases). The CDR3 is made up of 16 amino acids. Per germline, CDR1 SGHTA and CDR2 FQGNSA. V lost 5 bases and J lost 0, with 14 bases in between. The CDR3 nucleotides are TGTGCCAGCAGCCTGGGGGACTTCCGTAGCAATCAGCCCCAGCATTTT. Its protein product is CASSLGDFRSNQPQHF.

This clonotype was seen more than once but under ten times. The CDR3 reads CASSARTSGELWETQYF. The CDR3 region has the DNA TGTGCCAGCAGTGCCCGGACTAGCGGGGAGCTTTGGGAGACCCAGTACTTC. The chain has TRBV28 and TRBJ2-5, with 12 bases identical to TRBD2. This CDR3 has 17 residues. The J segment lost 5 bases and the V segment lost 5 bases, leaving 12 bases of the junction unmatched. The germline gives CDR1 MDHEN, CDR2 SYDVKM.

The chain has TRBV6-2 or TRBV6-3 and TRBJ2-1, with 7 bases identical to TRBD1. The length of the CDR3 is 10 residues. Germline V CDR1 and CDR2: MNHEY, SVGEGT. The V segment lost 6 bases and the J segment 15 bases; nucleotides outside the gene matches: 5. The chain's CDR3 is CASRDRDTFF. For the CDR3, the DNA is TGTGCCAGCAGAGACAGGGATACGTTCTTC.

In nucleotides, the CDR3 is TGCAGCGTGAGACTAGCGGGGGACCAAGAGACCCAGTACTTC. Translated: CSVRLAGDQETQYF. V usage is TRBV29-1 and J usage is TRBJ2-5; 12 bases align to TRBD2. Germline trimming cut 6 bases from V and 0 bases from J; bases unmatched to any gene: 2. In germline, CDR1 is SQVTM, CDR2 ANQGSEA. The CDR3 loop spans 14 amino acids.